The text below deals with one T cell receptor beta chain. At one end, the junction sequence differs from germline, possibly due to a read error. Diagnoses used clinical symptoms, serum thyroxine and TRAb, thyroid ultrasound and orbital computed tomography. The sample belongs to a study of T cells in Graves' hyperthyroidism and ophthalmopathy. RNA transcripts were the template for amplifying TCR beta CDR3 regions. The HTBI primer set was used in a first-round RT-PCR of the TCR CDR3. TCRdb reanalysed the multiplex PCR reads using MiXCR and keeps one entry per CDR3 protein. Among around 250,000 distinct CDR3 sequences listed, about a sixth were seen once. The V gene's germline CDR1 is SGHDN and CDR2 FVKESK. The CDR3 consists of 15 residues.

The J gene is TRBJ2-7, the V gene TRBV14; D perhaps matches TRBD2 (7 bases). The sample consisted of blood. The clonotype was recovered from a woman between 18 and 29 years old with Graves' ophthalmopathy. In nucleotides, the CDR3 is TGCGCCAGCAGCCCCGCCTTGGGAGGGGGGAATGAGCAGTACTTC. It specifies CASSPALGGGNEQYF.